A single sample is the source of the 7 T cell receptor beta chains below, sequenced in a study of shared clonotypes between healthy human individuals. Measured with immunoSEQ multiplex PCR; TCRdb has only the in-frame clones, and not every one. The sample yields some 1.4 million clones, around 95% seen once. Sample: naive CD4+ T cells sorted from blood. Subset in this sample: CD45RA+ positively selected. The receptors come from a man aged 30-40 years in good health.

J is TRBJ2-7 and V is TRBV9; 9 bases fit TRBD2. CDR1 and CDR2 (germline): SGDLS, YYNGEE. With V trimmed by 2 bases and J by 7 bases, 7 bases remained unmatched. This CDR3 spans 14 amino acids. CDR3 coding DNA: TGTGCCAGCAGCGTTAGCGGGGGACTGGGGGAGCAGTACTTC. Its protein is CASSVSGGLGEQYF.

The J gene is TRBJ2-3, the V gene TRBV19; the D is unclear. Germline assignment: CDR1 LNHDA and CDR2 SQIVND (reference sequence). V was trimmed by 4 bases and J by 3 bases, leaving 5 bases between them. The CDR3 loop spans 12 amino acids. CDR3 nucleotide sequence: TGTGCCAGTAGTACTCGGACAGATACGCAGTATTTT. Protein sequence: CASSTRTDTQYF.

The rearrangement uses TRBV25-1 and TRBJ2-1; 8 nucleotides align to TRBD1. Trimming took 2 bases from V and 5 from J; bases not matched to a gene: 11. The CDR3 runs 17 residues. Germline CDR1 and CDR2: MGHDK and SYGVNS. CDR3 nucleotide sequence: TGTGCCAGCAGTGAACAAGGCAGGGGGCTGCTCAACAATGAGCAGTTCTTC. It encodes CASSEQGRGLLNNEQFF.

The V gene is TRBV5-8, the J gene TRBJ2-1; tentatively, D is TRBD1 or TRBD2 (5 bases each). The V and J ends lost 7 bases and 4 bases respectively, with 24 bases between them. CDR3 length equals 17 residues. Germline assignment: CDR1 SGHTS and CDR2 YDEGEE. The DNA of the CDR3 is TGTGCCAGCCGAAAAAGGGGCGACTACCATCTTTACAATGAGCAGTTCTTC. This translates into CASRKRGDYHLYNEQFF.

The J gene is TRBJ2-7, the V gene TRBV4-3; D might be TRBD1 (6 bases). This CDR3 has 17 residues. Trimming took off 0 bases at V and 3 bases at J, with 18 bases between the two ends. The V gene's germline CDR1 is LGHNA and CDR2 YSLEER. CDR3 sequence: CASSQELYRDIDYEQYF. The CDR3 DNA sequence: TGCGCCAGCAGCCAAGAACTATACCGGGACATCGACTACGAGCAGTACTTC.

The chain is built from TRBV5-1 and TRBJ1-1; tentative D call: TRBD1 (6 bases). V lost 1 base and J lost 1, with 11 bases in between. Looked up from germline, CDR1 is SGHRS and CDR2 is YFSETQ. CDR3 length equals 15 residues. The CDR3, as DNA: TGCGCCAGCAGCTTGTCCGTGGACAGGAACACTGAAGCTTTCTTT. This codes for CASSLSVDRNTEAFF.

CDR3 DNA: TGTGCCAGCAGCTTGGTATCGGGCGAGCAGTACTTC. This translates into CASSLVSGEQYF. The chain recombines TRBV5-5 with TRBJ2-7; D not certain. CDR3 size: 12 residues. Trimming removed 0 bases at V and 6 bases at J, with 7 bases between. CDR1 and CDR2 from the germline V gene are SGHKS and YYEKEE (reference sequence).